This T cell receptor beta chain is drawn from a study of blood T cell repertoires in COVID-19. Study information: PBMCs, B-cell-depleted T cells, or T cells provided the cDNA or gDNA that made up the material.

V shed 5 bases and J 2 bases; nucleotides not matched to a gene: 8. The germline CDR1 and CDR2 sequences are GTSNPN and SVGIG (reference sequence). The CDR3 runs to 15 residues. The method was immunoSEQ multiplex PCR; TCRdb's version includes in-frame clones alone and lacks a portion of them. Of about 500,000 clones in the sample, 89% were seen once. Enrollment of patients from Seattle took place during active infection, with longitudinal follow-up. The rearrangement joins TRBV30 to TRBJ2-5, with 10 nucleotides matching TRBD2. This TCR was recovered from a man younger than 35 with COVID-19, enrolled during active disease. The sequenced sample was peripheral blood. The CDR3: CAWESGLAVQETQYF. CDR3 DNA: TGTGCCTGGGAATCAGGACTAGCGGTTCAAGAGACCCAGTACTTC. Supplemented by reference TRBV30 and TRBJ2-5, the full variable domain reads SQTIHQWPATLVQPVGSPLSLECTVEGTSNPNLYWYRQAAGRGLQLLFYSVGIGQISSEVPQNLSASRPQDRQFILSSKKLLLSDSGFYLCAWESGLAVQETQYFGPGTRLLVL.